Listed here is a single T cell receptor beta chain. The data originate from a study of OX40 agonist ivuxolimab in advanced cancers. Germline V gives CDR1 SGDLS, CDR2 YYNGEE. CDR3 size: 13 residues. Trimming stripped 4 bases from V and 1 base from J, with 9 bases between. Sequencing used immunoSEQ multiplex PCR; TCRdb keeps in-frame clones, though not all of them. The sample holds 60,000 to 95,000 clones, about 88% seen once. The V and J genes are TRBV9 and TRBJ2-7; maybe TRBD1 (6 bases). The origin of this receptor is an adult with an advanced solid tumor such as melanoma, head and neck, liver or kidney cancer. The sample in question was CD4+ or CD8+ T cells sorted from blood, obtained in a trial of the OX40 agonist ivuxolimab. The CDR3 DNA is TGTGCCAGCAGCAGACAGGAATCCTACGAGCAGTACTTC. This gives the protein CASSRQESYEQYF.